The 5 T cell receptor beta chains below come from one sample, sequenced in a study of technical replicates of blood from a few donors. Sequenced by immunoSEQ multiplex PCR; TCRdb stores in-frame clones only, minus some. This repertoire shows 11,000 to 15,000 clones, approximately 80% found once; its top ten account for over 9.5%. The sequencing sample was made of PBMCs. These receptors all come from a human donor in good health.

V gene TRBV10-1 combines with J gene TRBJ2-7, with TRBD2 identical over 8 bases. Losses at the gene ends were 0 bases for V and 5 bases for J; bases not matched to a gene: 6. Germline CDR1 and CDR2: WNHNN and SYGVQD (reference sequence). The CDR3 runs to 15 residues. CDR3 coding DNA: TGCGCCAGCAGTGAGTCGACCAGCGGGAGCCACGAGCAGTACTTC. This translates into CASSESTSGSHEQYF.

The V gene is TRBV15, the J gene TRBJ2-2; the D is unclear. Germline lookup yields CDR1 LNHNV and CDR2 YYDKDF (reference sequence). V was cut by 0 bases and J by 1 base, with 18 bases left in between. This CDR3 contains 19 residues. The CDR3 spells CATSRDWSRPTQNTGELFF. Here the CDR3 DNA reads TGTGCCACCAGCAGAGATTGGTCCCGTCCTACCCAGAACACCGGGGAGCTGTTTTTT.

J is TRBJ2-3 and V is TRBV7-3, with TRBD2 matching over 14 bases. This CDR3 has 18 residues. CDR1 and CDR2 from the germline V gene are SGHTA and FQGTGA. V was clipped by 5 bases and J by 2 bases; unmatched bases: 9. CDR3 nucleotide sequence: TGTGCCAGCAGCACAGGGACTAGCGGGAGACGGGACACAGATACGCAGTATTTT. Translation gives CASSTGTSGRRDTDTQYF.

The gene calls are TRBV29-1 and TRBJ1-3, with D possibly TRBD1 on 5 matching bases. The CDR3 has 14 amino acids. Germline CDR1 and CDR2: SQVTM and ANQGSEA. Trimming left V 4 bases short and J 0 bases short, with 10 bases between. CDR3 DNA sequence: TGCAGCGTTGCGGGGGGGAGCTCTGGAAACACCATATATTTT. It specifies CSVAGGSSGNTIYF.

DNA for the CDR3: TGTGCCAGCAGCCCAGGGACAGGGTACTATGGCTACACCTTC. Its protein product is CASSPGTGYYGYTF. The chain uses TRBV28 and TRBJ1-2, with 9 bases fitting TRBD1. The CDR3 runs to 14 residues. V trimming: 6 bases; J trimming: 3 bases; junction bases outside the gene matches: 5. The germline gives CDR1 MDHEN, CDR2 SYDVKM.